This T cell receptor (beta chain) was identified during a study of CD8 T cells in ankylosing spondylitis. General observations from the study: Reportedly, significant enrichment of disease-linked clones occurred in matched ankylosing spondylitis synovial fluid.

Germline lookup yields CDR1 LGHNA and CDR2 YSLEER. The CDR3 spans 15 residues. Germline trimming cut 1 base from V and 6 bases from J; bases unmatched to any gene: 6. The table lists this clonotype with many counts. Its specificity is not known. Preparation of TCR beta libraries was done by quantitative 5'-RACE with molecular barcodes. TCRdb re-analysed the 5' RACE reads in MiXCR, keeping a single row per CDR3 protein. The repertoire holds about 190,000 distinct CDR3 sequences, 10% to 15% seen once, with 9.5% to 12% in the top ten. The clonotype originates from a female donor with ankylosing spondylitis or in good health (not recorded which). This chain connects TRBV4-3 to TRBJ1-5, with TRBD1 matching 7 bases. Sequenced material: blood, either unsorted or a sorted T cell fraction (not recorded which). CDR3 loop: CASSQVHSGGQPQHF. CDR3 DNA sequence: TGCGCCAGCAGCCAAGTCCACTCAGGGGGTCAGCCCCAGCATTTT.